The present TCR beta chain was sequenced within a study of blood T cell repertoires in COVID-19. Study in general: The analysed material was cDNA or gDNA that came from T cells, B-cell-depleted T cells, or PBMCs.

Generated by immunoSEQ multiplex PCR, the TCRdb table keeps only in-frame clones and is missing some. The data show around 250,000 clones, roughly 88% seen once. Germline V lookup: CDR1 MNHEY, CDR2 SVGAGI. With 7 bases removed from V and 3 bases from J, the gap between germline ends came to 19 bases. This CDR3 is 15 amino acids long. The origin of this receptor is a woman aged 30 to 39 with active or convalescent COVID-19. The chain combines TRBV6-5 with TRBJ2-7; tentative D call: TRBD2 (5 bases). The material sequenced was peripheral blood. The CDR3 DNA reads TGTGCCAGCACTAAAAGAGGCGCGAGGGACTACGAGCAGTACTTC. This sequence encodes CASTKRGARDYEQYF.